The T cell receptor beta chain described here comes from a study of blood T cell repertoires in COVID-19 (TCRdb year 2020). For context, the study as a whole: Samples covering the acute and convalescent phases of COVID-19 were provided by collaborators in the United States, Italy and Spain. Where available, HLA class I and class II types were obtained from metadata supplied by the sample provider rather than from assay-based typing. The repertoires were released in a freely available public database intended as a resource for research on the immune response to SARS-CoV-2. A de-identified subject ID, COVID-19 status, age in years and sex were almost always included in the sample metadata. The material from the prospective study consisted of cDNA or gDNA derived from T cells, B-cell-depleted T cells, or PBMCs. Samples came from the ongoing ImmuneRACE study (first 160 participants) plus 1,254 subjects from 6 global collaborators. Deeply sampled blood TCRbeta repertoires from subjects exposed to, actively infected with, or recovered from COVID-19 were included in the dataset. General study outcomes and caveats: How much clinical and demographic metadata was included differed by source and by participant, and the metadata was provided uncurated.

Whole blood was collected in K2EDTA tubes by collaborating institutions according to the institutions' own protocols. For TCRbeta analysis, collaborators shipped samples in one of three forms: frozen whole blood, isolated PBMCs, or DNA extracted from either of those sample types. Of note for this clone: Its binding antigen is unknown. Within one base of it there is no much larger clone, and no base qualities were kept.

TCRbeta CDR3 regions were amplified from genomic DNA by means of the immunoSEQ Assay, a bias-controlled multiplex PCR. On the study's bioinformatics: The number of nucleated cells in each sample was estimated by amplification of reference gene primers within the assay. To quantify the absolute abundance of each unique TCRbeta CDR3 rearrangement, sequence reads were collapsed and filtered. Productive Simpson clonality was computed per sample as the square root of Simpson's diversity index over productive rearrangements. TCRdb carries this immuneACCESS record with in-frame sequences only. Its versions omit some clonotypes, under half of them owing to an unresolved V gene in the studies checked, with the rest unexplained. V and J calls and clone size follow that table, whereas D and trimming were derived from the DNA. In this sample the table shows tens of thousands of clones, less than 85% of which occur a single time. The ten largest clones add up to about 1.7% of the sample.

The junction shows trimming of 0 bases on V and 3 bases on J, plus 7 bases between the germline ends. According to the germline V gene, CDR1 reads SGDLS and CDR2 reads YYNGEE. From its cysteine to its phenylalanine, the CDR3 spans 15 amino acids. The DNA shown is the 45-base CDR3, in frame from base 1. The chain couples TRBV9 to TRBJ2-6; a tentative D match to TRBD2 spans 6 bases. The sequencing sample was made of peripheral blood. This TCR derives from a man older than 75 with active or convalescent COVID-19. The DNA sequence follows: TGTGCCAGCAGCGTAGACGGGGGTGGGGCCAACGTCCTGACTTTC. Its translation is CASSVDGGGANVLTF. The full variable domain, completed from the reference TRBV9 and TRBJ2-6 proteins outside the CDR3, reads DSGVTQTPKHLITATGQRVTLRCSPRSGDLSVYWYQQSLDQGLQFLIQYYNGEERAKGNILERFSAQQFPDLHSELNLSSLELGDSALYFCASSVDGGGANVLTFGAGSRLTVL.